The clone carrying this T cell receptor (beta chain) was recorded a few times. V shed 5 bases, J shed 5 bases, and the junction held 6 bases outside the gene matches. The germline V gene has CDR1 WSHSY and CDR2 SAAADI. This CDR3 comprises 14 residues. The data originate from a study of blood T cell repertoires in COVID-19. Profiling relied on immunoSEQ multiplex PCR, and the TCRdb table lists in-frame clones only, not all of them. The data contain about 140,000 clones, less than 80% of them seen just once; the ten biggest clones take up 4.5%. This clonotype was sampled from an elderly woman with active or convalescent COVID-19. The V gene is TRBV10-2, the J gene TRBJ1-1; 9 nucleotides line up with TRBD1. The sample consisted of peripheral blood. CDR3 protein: CASSNDRGGTEAFF. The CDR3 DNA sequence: TGCGCCAGCAGTAATGACAGGGGGGGAACTGAAGCTTTCTTT.